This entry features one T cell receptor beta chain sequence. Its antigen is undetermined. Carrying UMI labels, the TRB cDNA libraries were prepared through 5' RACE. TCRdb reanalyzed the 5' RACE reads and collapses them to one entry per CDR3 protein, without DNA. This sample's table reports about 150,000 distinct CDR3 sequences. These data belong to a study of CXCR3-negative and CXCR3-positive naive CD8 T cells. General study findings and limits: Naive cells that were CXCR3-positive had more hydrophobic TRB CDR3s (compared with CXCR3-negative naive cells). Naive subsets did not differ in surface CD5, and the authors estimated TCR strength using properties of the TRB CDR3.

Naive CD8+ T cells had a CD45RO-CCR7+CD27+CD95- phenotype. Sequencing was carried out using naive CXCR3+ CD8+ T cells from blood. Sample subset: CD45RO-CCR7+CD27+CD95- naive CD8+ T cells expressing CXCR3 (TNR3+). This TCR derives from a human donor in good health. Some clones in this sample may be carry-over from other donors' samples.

CDR3 loop: CASSLAGPVNTGELFF. V gene TRBV7-8 combines with J gene TRBJ2-2. The CDR3 covers 16 residues. CDR1 SGHVS and CDR2 FQNEAQ come from the germline V gene. The full variable domain, completed using reference TRBV7-8 and TRBJ2-2, is GAGVSQSPRYKVAKRGQDVALRCDPISGHVSLFWYQQALGQGPEFLTYFQNEAQLDKSGLPSDRFFAERPEGSVSTLKIQRTQQEDSAVYLCASSLAGPVNTGELFFGEGSRLTVL.